These 17 T cell receptor beta chains share one sample of origin, sequenced in a study of shared clonotypes between healthy human individuals. TCRdb's table, derived via immunoSEQ multiplex PCR, lists solely in-frame clones and lacks some. The sample yields a few million clones, 85% to 95% seen once. Material for sequencing was naive CD4+ T cells from PBMCs. This sample's subset: CD45RA+ positively selected. The receptor source for this set is a man between 18 and 29 years old in good health. Some clones in this sample may be carry-over from other donors' samples.

This clone was detected only once. This rearrangement joins TRBV6-1 to TRBJ2-7, with 8 bases that match TRBD1. This CDR3 is built from 13 residues. V lost 4 bases, J lost 2 bases, and 1 base stayed unmatched. CDR1 and CDR2 from the germline V gene are MNHNS and SASEGT. CDR3 sequence reads: CASSGQGTYEQYF. DNA of the CDR3: TGTGCCAGCAGTGGACAGGGGACCTACGAGCAGTACTTC.

This chain links TRBV5-1 with TRBJ2-3; TRBD1 aligns across 11 bases. V gave up 2 bases and J gave up 4 bases; unmatched junction bases: 3. Germline CDR1 is SGHRS and CDR2 is YFSETQ. The CDR3 is 15 amino acids. CDR3 nucleotide sequence: TGCGCCAGCAGCTTTGGGGACAGGGGGGCAGATACGCAGTATTTT. This encodes CASSFGDRGADTQYF.

This chain uses TRBV11-2 with TRBJ2-2; D perhaps matches TRBD2 (6 bases). Germline V gene sequence: CDR1 SGHAT, CDR2 FQNNGV. The CDR3 spans 13 residues. V gave up 3 bases and J gave up 8 bases, with 10 bases separating them. The CDR3 nucleotides are TGTGCCAGCAGCTTGGACTACCCAGGGGAGCTGTTTTTT. Translation: CASSLDYPGELFF.

V gene TRBV30 combines with J gene TRBJ2-2, with 7 bases matching TRBD2. Looked up from germline, CDR1 is GTSNPN and CDR2 is SVGIG (reference sequence). J was trimmed by 5 bases and V by 5 bases; bases with no gene match: 11. CDR3 size: 15 residues. CDR3 amino acids: CAWVPDPGGTGELFF. CDR3 coding DNA: TGTGCCTGGGTACCTGACCCCGGGGGGACCGGGGAGCTGTTTTTT. Full variable domain (remainder filled in from reference TRBV30 and TRBJ2-2): SQTIHQWPATLVQPVGSPLSLECTVEGTSNPNLYWYRQAAGRGLQLLFYSVGIGQISSEVPQNLSASRPQDRQFILSSKKLLLSDSGFYLCAWVPDPGGTGELFFGEGSRLTVL.

This clone appeared a single time. This chain uses TRBV28 with TRBJ1-4; D call uncertain. CDR1 is MDHEN, CDR2 SYDVKM, per germline. Trimming removed 4 bases from V and 8 bases from J, with 17 bases in between. The CDR3 length is 15 residues. This chain's CDR3 is CASSSGSERREKLFF. The CDR3 region has the DNA TGTGCCAGCAGTTCCGGATCCGAGAGGCGGGAAAAACTGTTTTTT.

The rearrangement joins TRBV28 to TRBJ2-3; a weak D match, TRBD2 (6 bases). Trimming left V 6 bases short and J 5 bases short, with 18 bases between. CDR3 size: 15 residues. Germline-derived CDR1 and CDR2 are MDHEN and SYDVKM. In nucleotides, the CDR3 is TGTGCCAGCAGGTCACAGCGGGTGGATTTAGATACGCAGTATTTT. Protein sequence: CASRSQRVDLDTQYF. The full variable domain, with the rest looked up from reference TRBV28 and TRBJ2-3, is DVKVTQSSRYLVKRTGEKVFLECVQDMDHENMFWYRQDPGLGLRLIYFSYDVKMKEKGDIPEGYSVSREKKERFSLILESASTNQTSMYLCASRSQRVDLDTQYFGPGTRLTVL.

Regarding this clone: The sample has other DNA sequences that encode this CDR3 too. The chain joins TRBV29-1 to TRBJ2-2; 7 bases are shared with TRBD1. J lost 5 bases, V lost 6 bases, and 0 bases had no gene match. This CDR3 has 11 amino acids. Germline CDR1 SQVTM, CDR2 ANQGSEA. The CDR3 reads CSVDRTGELFF. Written as DNA, the CDR3 is TGCAGCGTGGACAGGACCGGGGAGCTGTTTTTT.

J is TRBJ2-3 and V is TRBV29-1, with TRBD1 matching over 11 bases. The CDR3 has 13 amino acids. Germline values: CDR1 SQVTM, CDR2 ANQGSEA. The V gene end was trimmed by 3 bases and the J gene end by 4 bases; junction bases not matched to a gene: 0. DNA for the CDR3: TGCAGCGTTGAGGGACAGGGGGCAGATACGCAGTATTTT. As protein: CSVEGQGADTQYF.

In its sample, this clone was seen a few times. Other DNA variants within this sample encode the same CDR3. The chain joins TRBV19 to TRBJ1-1, with D tentatively TRBD1 (5 bases). Germline CDR1 is LNHDA and CDR2 is SQIVND (reference sequence). Trimming left V 4 bases short and J 1 base short, with 10 bases between. There are 14 residues in the CDR3. The CDR3 is CASSTGLGNTEAFF. CDR3 in DNA: TGTGCCAGTAGTACAGGGTTGGGGAACACTGAAGCTTTCTTT.

The V call is TRBV6-1, the J call TRBJ1-1, with 7 bases lining up with TRBD1. Germline values: CDR1 MNHNS, CDR2 SASEGT. V was pared by 3 bases and J by 6 bases, with 10 bases of the junction left unmatched. This CDR3 is 15 amino acids long. CDR3 loop: CASSDWGQSHSEAFF. The CDR3 DNA follows: TGTGCCAGCAGTGATTGGGGACAGAGTCATTCTGAAGCTTTCTTT.

The rearrangement uses TRBV28 and TRBJ2-1, with D possibly matching TRBD2 (6 bases). The germline V and J ends were trimmed by 2 bases and 4 bases, with 12 bases remaining between them. The CDR3 is 15 residues long. Germline values: CDR1 MDHEN, CDR2 SYDVKM. Here the CDR3 reads CASSLREGGYNEQFF. The CDR3 DNA follows: TGTGCCAGCAGTTTAAGGGAAGGAGGGTACAATGAGCAGTTCTTC.

In regard to this clone: Other DNA sequences of this sample code for an identical CDR3. This chain connects TRBV29-1 to TRBJ2-3; 8 bases match TRBD2. The germline gives CDR1 SQVTM, CDR2 ANQGSEA. CDR3 size: 13 residues. V lost 3 bases to trimming and J lost 4 bases; unmatched junction nucleotides: 3. CDR3 DNA sequence: TGCAGCGTTGAGGCGGGAGGACCAGATACGCAGTATTTT. This codes for CSVEAGGPDTQYF.

The V gene is TRBV9, the J gene TRBJ1-2, with 12 positions matching TRBD1. V trimming: 3 bases; J trimming: 7 bases; junction bases outside the gene matches: 10. The CDR3 runs to 16 residues. In germline, CDR1 is SGDLS, CDR2 YYNGEE. The CDR3 nucleotides read TGTGCCAGCAGCGAAACGGGACAGGGGGCTTCGGTTGGCTACACCTTC. Translating it yields CASSETGQGASVGYTF.

For the CDR3, the DNA is TGTGCCTGGAGCCGGACAGGACGGGTTCAGCCCCAGCATTTT. Protein product: CAWSRTGRVQPQHF. The chain uses TRBV30 and TRBJ1-5, with TRBD1 matching over 7 bases. CDR3 length: 14 amino acids. The ends lost 3 bases at V and 6 bases at J; junction bases unmatched: 8. Germline loops: CDR1 GTSNPN, CDR2 SVGIG (reference sequence).

This chain connects TRBV14 to TRBJ2-7; D gene ambiguous. Trimming removed 4 bases at V and 7 bases at J, with 11 bases between. Germline V gene lookup returns CDR1 SGHDN and CDR2 FVKESK. The CDR3 runs 12 residues. The CDR3 DNA sequence: TGTGCCAGCAGCCTCGGAAGTAGGGAGCAGTACTTC. Protein: CASSLGSREQYF. The whole variable domain, remainder taken from reference TRBV14 and TRBJ2-7, is EAGVTQFPSHSVIEKGQTVTLRCDPISGHDNLYWYRRVMGKEIKFLLHFVKESKQDESGMPNNRFLAERTGGTYSTLKVQPAELEDSGVYFCASSLGSREQYFGPGTRLTVT.

V and J are TRBV27 and TRBJ1-2; 10 nucleotides agree with TRBD1. Trimming cost V 8 bases and J 5 bases; bases outside gene matches: 8. CDR1 is MNHEY and CDR2 is SMNVEV in the germline V gene (reference sequence). The CDR3 covers 14 residues. CDR3 in DNA: TGTGCCAGCTCCAGAGACAGGGGGCGGTATGGCTACACCTTC. Its protein product is CASSRDRGRYGYTF.

The rearrangement uses TRBV10-2 and TRBJ2-7, with D perhaps matching TRBD2 (5 bases). This CDR3 is 12 amino acids long. Germline V lookup: CDR1 WSHSY, CDR2 SAAADI. With 9 bases removed from V and 9 bases from J, the gap between germline ends came to 18 bases. The CDR3 loop reads CARHQEVHGQYF. In nucleotides, the CDR3 is TGCGCCAGACACCAGGAGGTCCACGGGCAGTACTTC.